This is a list of T cell receptor beta chains from one sample in a study of T cells in localized non-small cell lung cancer. TCRdb keeps only in-frame clones here, not all; method: immunoSEQ multiplex PCR. Of some 10,000 clones in the sample, 60% to 75% were seen once. The specimen comprised peripheral blood, sampled before any cancer treatment. The receptors come from a male donor at least 60 years old with stage I lung adenocarcinoma. Each CDR3 is given with its conserved first and last residue. The D gene is left open where the match is weak. Some rows have no size entry. The others give once, few or many, or a class for an expanded clone.

v_call	clone_size	j_call	d_call	cdr3_nt	cdr3_aa
TRBV7-6	.	TRBJ1-3	.	TGTGCCAGCAGCGAAATTGCAGGCCGCACTGGAAACACCATATATTTT	CASSEIAGRTGNTIYF
TRBV27	.	TRBJ1-3	.	TGTGCCAGCAGTTTAGGACACCCAACGTCTGGAAACACCATATATTTT	CASSLGHPTSGNTIYF
TRBV18	.	TRBJ1-1	.	TGTGCCAGCTCACCACAAGGCCAGTACACTGAAGCTTTCTTT	CASSPQGQYTEAFF
TRBV19	.	TRBJ2-2	.	TGTGCCAGTAGTATAGATCTCCGGCTCCTTCCGGGCACCGGGGAGCTGTTTTTT	CASSIDLRLLPGTGELFF
TRBV18	.	TRBJ1-4	.	TGTGCCAGCTCACTAAGAGGAATAGAAAAACTGTTTTTT	CASSLRGIEKLFF
TRBV9	.	TRBJ2-2	TRBD1	TGTGCCAGCAGCTCCTGGACAGGGACCGGGGAGCTGTTTTTT	CASSSWTGTGELFF
TRBV7-2	.	TRBJ1-6	.	TGTGCCAGCAGTGAAGCTCCCTATTCACCCCTCCACTTT	CASSEAPYSPLHF
TRBV10-3	.	TRBJ1-2	TRBD1	TGTGCCATCAGTCCTAGGGGCAGGGGGACCACTAACTATGGCTACACCTTC	CAISPRGRGTTNYGYTF
TRBV25-1	.	TRBJ2-5	.	TGTGCCAGCAGTGATTCCGGGGATAGAAAGACCCAGTACTTC	CASSDSGDRKTQYF
TRBV7-9	.	TRBJ2-2	.	TGTGCCAGCAGCTCCCCGTGGGGTACCGGGGAGCTGTTTTTT	CASSSPWGTGELFF
TRBV5-6	.	TRBJ1-5	.	TGTGCCAGCAGCTTATGGGGCTTTAGGGGCAATCAGCCCCAGCATTTT	CASSLWGFRGNQPQHF
TRBV27	.	TRBJ2-1	.	TGTGCCAGCATCCTTTTCCCGGGGGCCGGATACAATGAGCAGTTCTTC	CASILFPGAGYNEQFF
TRBV2	few	TRBJ1-3	.	TGTGCCAGCAGTCTGACTAGCACACCCACCATATATTTT	CASSLTSTPTIYF
TRBV19	few	TRBJ1-1	TRBD1	TGTGCCAGTAGTATTGGCCAGGGGGCGAATGGAGCTTTCTTT	CASSIGQGANGAFF
TRBV18	.	TRBJ1-4	.	TGTGCCAGCTCACCATCCTATACACCGCTTCATGAAAAACTGTTTTTT	CASSPSYTPLHEKLFF
TRBV6-6	once	TRBJ2-1	TRBD2	TGTGCCAGTAAGGGACTAGCGGGAGTGGGCGAGCAGTTCTTC	CASKGLAGVGEQFF
TRBV5-5	.	TRBJ2-1	TRBD2	TGTGCCAGCAGCTCGCGGACTAGCGGGGGGTCCAAGGATGAGCAGTTCTTC	CASSSRTSGGSKDEQFF
TRBV15	few	TRBJ2-5	.	TGTGCCACCAGCAGAGATGTAGGGTTTGAGACCCAGTACTTC	CATSRDVGFETQYF
TRBV11-3	few	TRBJ2-2	TRBD1	TGTGCCAGCAGTTTTGGACAGGGGGCGACCGGGGAGCTGTTTTTT	CASSFGQGATGELFF
TRBV11-2	.	TRBJ2-1	TRBD1	TGTGCCAGCAGCCTCGACAGGGTCAATGAGCAGTTCTTC	CASSLDRVNEQFF
TRBV6-6	.	TRBJ2-2	.	TGTGCCAGCAGTTCCAACCGACTGGACACCGGGGAGCTGTTTTTT	CASSSNRLDTGELFF
TRBV27	few	TRBJ2-3	.	TGTGCCAGCAGTCCGACGGCCGGGACAGATACGCAGTATTTT	CASSPTAGTDTQYF
TRBV30	.	TRBJ2-7	.	TGTGCCTTCAAACAACACAGGTTCGGCTCCTACGAGCAGTACTTC	CAFKQHRFGSYEQYF
TRBV19	.	TRBJ2-1	.	TGTGCCAGTAGACCCTATAGCGGAAGCTCCTACAATGAGCAGTTCTTC	CASRPYSGSSYNEQFF
TRBV7-8	.	TRBJ2-1	.	TGTGCCAGCAGCTTAGCAGAATACAATGAGCAGTTCTTC	CASSLAEYNEQFF
TRBV27	few	TRBJ1-1	.	TGTGCCAGCAGTTTAAGAGAGAACACTGAAGCTTTCTTT	CASSLRENTEAFF
TRBV18	few	TRBJ1-2	.	TGTGCCAGCTCCCCCAGGGCGGGGGCGGAGAACTATGGCTACACCTTC	CASSPRAGAENYGYTF
TRBV19	.	TRBJ1-1	TRBD1	TGTGCCAGTAGTCCCCCCTACAGGGGAGGTGAAGCTTTCTTT	CASSPPYRGGEAFF
TRBV2	few	TRBJ2-7	.	TGTGCCAGCAGGGAAACAGGGTTCAACGAGCAGTACTTC	CASRETGFNEQYF
TRBV4-3	.	TRBJ2-4	.	TGCGCCAGCAGCCAAGGATCCGGGGGCCGGAGAAACATTCAGTACTTC	CASSQGSGGRRNIQYF
TRBV6-1	.	TRBJ2-7	.	TGTGCCAGCGGCCGGGACTTGGACTACGAGCAGTACTTC	CASGRDLDYEQYF
TRBV5-1	.	TRBJ1-4	.	TGCGCCAGCAGCTTGGCGGCGGAAAATGAAAAACTGTTTTTT	CASSLAAENEKLFF
TRBV5-4	medium-sized	TRBJ2-7	.	TGTGCCAGCACCACTACCTTGACTTCTCATTGGGACTTC	CASTTTLTSHWDF
TRBV4-3	few	TRBJ1-5	.	TGCGCCAGCAGCCAAGATAGGTACAGGCCGAATCAGCCCCAGCATTTT	CASSQDRYRPNQPQHF
TRBV6-4	once	TRBJ2-2	.	TGTGCCAGCCGCCCCGGGGGTAGGAACACCGGGGAGCTGTTTTTT	CASRPGGRNTGELFF
TRBV13	.	TRBJ1-6	.	TGTGCCAGCAGCCTCGCTAGGGGGATCTCCTATAATTCACCCCTCCACTTT	CASSLARGISYNSPLHF
TRBV6-6	.	TRBJ1-2	.	TGTGCCAGCAGTTATCCCGCAGGGGCCCACTATGGCTACACCTTC	CASSYPAGAHYGYTF
TRBV7-9	.	TRBJ1-2	TRBD1	TGTGCCAGCAGCGGACCCGGGACAGGGAATTCCTATGGCTACACCTTC	CASSGPGTGNSYGYTF
TRBV5-6	.	TRBJ2-7	TRBD1	TGTGCCAGCAGCTTGGGGACAGGGGGGAACTACGAGCAGTACTTC	CASSLGTGGNYEQYF
TRBV10-3	.	TRBJ2-7	TRBD2	TGTGCCATCAGGGATAGCGGGGGAGATCACTACGAGCAGTACTTC	CAIRDSGGDHYEQYF
TRBV7-6	.	TRBJ2-1	.	TGTGCCAGCAGAGAGGGCGGGGCCCGCTCCTACAATGAGCAGTTCTTC	CASREGGARSYNEQFF
TRBV6-6	.	TRBJ2-7	TRBD1	TGTGCCAGCAGTGACCGGGACAGGGGCTTCCACGAGCAGTACTTC	CASSDRDRGFHEQYF
TRBV10-1	.	TRBJ1-2	.	TGCGCCAGCAGTGACGCGGACAGAAACTGTAACTATGGCTACACCTTC	CASSDADRNCNYGYTF
TRBV10-3	few	TRBJ1-6	.	TGTGCCATCAGGGGGGTGCAGGACAATTCACCCCTCCACTTT	CAIRGVQDNSPLHF
TRBV7-3	.	TRBJ1-6	.	TGTGCCAGCAGCTTAGCGGGAGGCTCACCCCTCCACTTT	CASSLAGGSPLHF
TRBV6-6	once	TRBJ1-1	.	TGTGCCAGCAGTTACTCGAGAGAAGCTTTCTTT	CASSYSREAFF
TRBV6-5	.	TRBJ2-3	TRBD2	TGTGCCAGCTCGCGGGGGGGCTGGACAGATACGCAGTATTTT	CASSRGGWTDTQYF
TRBV9	.	TRBJ1-3	.	TGTGCCAGCAGCGGACAGGCGGGCCTCTCTGGAAACACCATATATTTT	CASSGQAGLSGNTIYF
TRBV18	few	TRBJ1-1	TRBD1	TGTGCCAGCTCACGGGACAGAATGAACACTGAAGCTTTCTTT	CASSRDRMNTEAFF
TRBV28	.	TRBJ1-3	.	TGTGCCAGCGGTGGACACCTGGGAAACACCATATATTTT	CASGGHLGNTIYF
TRBV5-8	.	TRBJ1-1	.	TGTGCCAGCACCCTCCCAGGGCGGGTAGGAGCTTTCTTT	CASTLPGRVGAFF
TRBV6-1	.	TRBJ1-1	.	TGTGCCAGCAGTGAATCACACAGGTTGAACACTGAAGCTTTCTTT	CASSESHRLNTEAFF
TRBV6-1	.	TRBJ2-7	.	TGTGCCAGCACCGCCCTTAGGCCCGACGGCGAGCAGTACTTC	CASTALRPDGEQYF
TRBV18	.	TRBJ1-1	.	TGTGCCAGCTCCCCGGGACTAAATAAAGAGGAAGCTTTCTTT	CASSPGLNKEEAFF
TRBV4-1	.	TRBJ2-7	.	TGCGCCAGCAGCCAAGATTCCCCCGGGGCAGGATACTACGAGCAGTACTTC	CASSQDSPGAGYYEQYF